The clone carrying this TCR beta chain occurred many times. Antigen unknown. TCRdb used MiXCR to reprocess the RT-PCR reads, holding one entry per CDR3 protein. The sample records some 850,000 distinct CDR3 sequences, roughly 18% being singletons. These data belong to a study of response to subunit inactivated influenza vaccine. Overall study findings and caveats: Authors suggested that a seasonal influenza vaccination recruits few new T cells each time.

Trimming cost V 1 base and J 7 bases; bases outside gene matches: 13. The CDR3 has 16 residues. Germline V gene sequence: CDR1 MGHRA, CDR2 YSYEKL. Sequencing used PBMCs from blood, obtained 5 days after vaccination. The chain links TRBV4-1 to TRBJ2-7; 7 nucleotides align to TRBD1. The receptor's source is a middle-aged man who received an inactivated influenza vaccine. CDR3 sequence (DNA): TGCGCCAGCAGCCAAGGTTTCGCAGGGGGTCTAAGAGAGCAGTACTTC. Translated, it gives CASSQGFAGGLREQYF.